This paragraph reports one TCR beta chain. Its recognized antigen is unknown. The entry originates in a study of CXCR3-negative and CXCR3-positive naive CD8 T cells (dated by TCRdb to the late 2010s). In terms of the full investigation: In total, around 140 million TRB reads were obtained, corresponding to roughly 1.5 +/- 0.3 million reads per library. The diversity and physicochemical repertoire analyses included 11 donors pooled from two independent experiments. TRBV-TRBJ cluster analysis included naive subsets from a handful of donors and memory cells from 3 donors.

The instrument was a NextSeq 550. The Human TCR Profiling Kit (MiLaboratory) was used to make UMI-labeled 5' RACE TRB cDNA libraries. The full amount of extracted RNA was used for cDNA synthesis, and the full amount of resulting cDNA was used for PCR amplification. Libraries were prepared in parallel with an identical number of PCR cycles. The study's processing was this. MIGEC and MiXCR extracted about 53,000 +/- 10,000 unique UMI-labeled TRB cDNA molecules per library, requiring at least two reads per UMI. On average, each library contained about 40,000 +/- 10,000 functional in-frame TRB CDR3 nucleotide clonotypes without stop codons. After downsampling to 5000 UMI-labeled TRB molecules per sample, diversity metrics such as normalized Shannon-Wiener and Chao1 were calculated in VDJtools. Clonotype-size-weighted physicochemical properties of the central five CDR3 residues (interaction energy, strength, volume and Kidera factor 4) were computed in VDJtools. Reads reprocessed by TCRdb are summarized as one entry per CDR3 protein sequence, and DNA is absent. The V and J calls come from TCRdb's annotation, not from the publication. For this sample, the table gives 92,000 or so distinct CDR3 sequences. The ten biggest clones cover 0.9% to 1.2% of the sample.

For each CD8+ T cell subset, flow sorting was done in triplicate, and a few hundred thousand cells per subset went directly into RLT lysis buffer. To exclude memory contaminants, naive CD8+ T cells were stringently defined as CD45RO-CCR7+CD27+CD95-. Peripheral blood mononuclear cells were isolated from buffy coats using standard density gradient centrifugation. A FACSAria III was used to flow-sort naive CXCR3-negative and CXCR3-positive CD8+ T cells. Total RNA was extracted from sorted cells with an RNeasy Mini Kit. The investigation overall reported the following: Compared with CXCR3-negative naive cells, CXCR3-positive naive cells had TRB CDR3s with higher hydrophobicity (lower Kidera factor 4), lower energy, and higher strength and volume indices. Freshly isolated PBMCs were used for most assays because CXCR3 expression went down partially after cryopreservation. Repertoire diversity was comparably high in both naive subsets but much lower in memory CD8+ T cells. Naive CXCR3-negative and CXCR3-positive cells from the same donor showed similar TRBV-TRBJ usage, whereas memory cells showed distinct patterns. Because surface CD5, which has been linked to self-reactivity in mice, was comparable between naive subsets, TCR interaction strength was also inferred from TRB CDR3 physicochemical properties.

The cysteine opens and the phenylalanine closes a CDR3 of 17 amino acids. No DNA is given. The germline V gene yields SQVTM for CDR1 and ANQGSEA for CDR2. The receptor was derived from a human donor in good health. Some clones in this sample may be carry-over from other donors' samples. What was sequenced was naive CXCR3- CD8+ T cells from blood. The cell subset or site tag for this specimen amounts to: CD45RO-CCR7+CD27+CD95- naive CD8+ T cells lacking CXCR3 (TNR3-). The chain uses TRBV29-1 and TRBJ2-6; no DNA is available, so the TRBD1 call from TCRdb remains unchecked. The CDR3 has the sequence CSVESRPGGSGANVLTF.